The source of this T cell receptor (beta chain) is a study of blood T cell repertoires in COVID-19. The overall study: Whether acute or convalescent, the COVID-19 samples came from the United States, Italy and Spain. In each case, the material was cDNA or gDNA derived from T cells, B-cell-depleted T cells, or PBMCs.

Patients of the Seattle cohort, enrolled during active infection, were followed longitudinally. This CDR3 spans 14 amino acids. Germline values: CDR1 GTSNPN, CDR2 SVGIG (reference sequence). Trimming removed 7 bases at V and 3 bases at J, with 16 bases between. Authors' methods: The authors estimated nucleated cell counts from reference gene primer amplification. The data were produced by immunoSEQ multiplex PCR, yet TCRdb's version contains in-frame clones alone and is incomplete. V, J and clone size derive from that table, while D and trimming were established from the DNA sequence. Of roughly 410,000 clones listed, approximately 91% are singletons.

The sample was peripheral blood. The TCR was taken from a woman aged 35 to 49 with COVID-19, enrolled during active disease. This chain uses TRBV30 with TRBJ1-5, with D possibly matching TRBD1 (5 bases). Written as DNA, the CDR3 is TGTGCCTTGGGGGTCGGAGGGACCAATCAGCCCCAGCATTTT. This codes for CALGVGGTNQPQHF. Supplemented by reference TRBV30 and TRBJ1-5, the full variable domain reads SQTIHQWPATLVQPVGSPLSLECTVEGTSNPNLYWYRQAAGRGLQLLFYSVGIGQISSEVPQNLSASRPQDRQFILSSKKLLLSDSGFYLCALGVGGTNQPQHFGDGTRLSIL.